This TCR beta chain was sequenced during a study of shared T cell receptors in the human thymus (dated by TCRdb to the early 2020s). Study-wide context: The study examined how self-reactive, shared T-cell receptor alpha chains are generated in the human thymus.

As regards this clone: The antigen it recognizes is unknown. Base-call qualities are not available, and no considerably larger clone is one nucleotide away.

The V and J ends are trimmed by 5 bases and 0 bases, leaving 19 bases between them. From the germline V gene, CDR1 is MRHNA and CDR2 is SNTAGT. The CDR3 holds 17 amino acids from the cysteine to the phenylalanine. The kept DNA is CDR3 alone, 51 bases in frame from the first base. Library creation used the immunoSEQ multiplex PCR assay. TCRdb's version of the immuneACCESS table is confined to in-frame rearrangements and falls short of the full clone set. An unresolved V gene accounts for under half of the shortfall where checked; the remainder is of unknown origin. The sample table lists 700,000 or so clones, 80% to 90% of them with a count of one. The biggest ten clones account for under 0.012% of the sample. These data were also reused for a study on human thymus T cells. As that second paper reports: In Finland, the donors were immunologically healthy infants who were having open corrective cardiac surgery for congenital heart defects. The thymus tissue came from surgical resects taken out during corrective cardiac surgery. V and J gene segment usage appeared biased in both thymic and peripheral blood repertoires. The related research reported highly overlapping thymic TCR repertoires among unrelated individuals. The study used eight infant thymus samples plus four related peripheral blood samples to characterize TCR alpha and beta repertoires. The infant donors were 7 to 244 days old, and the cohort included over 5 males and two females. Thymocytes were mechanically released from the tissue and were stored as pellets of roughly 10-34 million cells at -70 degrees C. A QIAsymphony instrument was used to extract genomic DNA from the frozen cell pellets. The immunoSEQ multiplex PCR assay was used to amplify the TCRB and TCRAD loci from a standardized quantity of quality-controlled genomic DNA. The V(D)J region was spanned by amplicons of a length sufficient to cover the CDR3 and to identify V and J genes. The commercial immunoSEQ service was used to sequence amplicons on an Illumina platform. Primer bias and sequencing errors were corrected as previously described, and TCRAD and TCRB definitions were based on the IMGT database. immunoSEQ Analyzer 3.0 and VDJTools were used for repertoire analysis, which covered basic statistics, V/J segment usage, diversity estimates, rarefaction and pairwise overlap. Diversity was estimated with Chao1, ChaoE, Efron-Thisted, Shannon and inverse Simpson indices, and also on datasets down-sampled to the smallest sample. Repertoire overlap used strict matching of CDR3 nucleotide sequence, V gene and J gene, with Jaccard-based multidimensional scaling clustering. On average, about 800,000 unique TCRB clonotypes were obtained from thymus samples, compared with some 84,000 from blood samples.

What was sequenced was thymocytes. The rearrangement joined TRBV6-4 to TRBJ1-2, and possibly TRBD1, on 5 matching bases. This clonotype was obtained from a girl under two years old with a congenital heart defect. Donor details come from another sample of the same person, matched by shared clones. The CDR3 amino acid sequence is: CASSSRGSRSPNYGYTF. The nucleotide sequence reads TGTGCCAGCAGTTCACGGGGGTCCCGCTCTCCTAACTATGGCTACACCTTC.